The TCR beta chain under discussion was sequenced for a study of cytomegalovirus exposure and HLA in healthy donors. Whole-study findings and limits: The authors listed approximately 160 TCR beta chains as cytomegalovirus-associated.

Clones were sequenced by immunoSEQ multiplex PCR, and TCRdb holds only the in-frame ones, with some missing. The sample consists of about 260,000 clones, 90% of them appearing once. As for this clone: The antigen is not known.

Source material: PBMCs. The source of this sequence is a woman aged 25-40 years in good health and CMV-seronegative.

Here the CDR3 reads CASSYSLTGEQFF. CDR3 coding DNA: TGTGCCAGCAGTTATTCCCTCACGGGTGAGCAGTTCTTC. The chain is built from TRBV6-6 and TRBJ2-1, with D uncertain. The CDR3 sequence is 13 residues long. In germline, CDR1 is MNHNY, CDR2 SVGAGI (reference sequence). Trimming pared 3 bases from V and 9 bases from J, leaving 12 bases between.